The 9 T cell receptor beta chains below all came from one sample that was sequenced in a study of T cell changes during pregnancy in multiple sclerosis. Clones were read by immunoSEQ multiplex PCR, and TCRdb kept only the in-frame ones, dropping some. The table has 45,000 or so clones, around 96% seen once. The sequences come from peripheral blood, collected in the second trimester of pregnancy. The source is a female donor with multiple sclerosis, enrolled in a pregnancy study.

The CDR3 sequence: CASSGRVWGTNNEQFF. In DNA form, the CDR3 reads TGCGCCAGCAGCGGCAGGGTTTGGGGAACGAACAATGAGCAGTTCTTC. The genes are TRBV5-1 and TRBJ2-1; maybe TRBD1 (5 bases). The CDR3 runs to 16 residues. Germline V gene data show CDR1 as SGHRS and CDR2 as YFSETQ. With 4 bases removed from V and 5 bases from J, the gap between germline ends came to 19 bases.

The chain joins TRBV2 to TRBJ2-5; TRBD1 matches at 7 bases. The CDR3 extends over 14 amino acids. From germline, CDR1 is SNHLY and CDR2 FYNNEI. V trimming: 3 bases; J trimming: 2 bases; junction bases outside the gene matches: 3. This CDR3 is CASSDWDSQETQYF. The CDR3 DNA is TGTGCCAGCAGTGACTGGGACAGTCAAGAGACCCAGTACTTC.

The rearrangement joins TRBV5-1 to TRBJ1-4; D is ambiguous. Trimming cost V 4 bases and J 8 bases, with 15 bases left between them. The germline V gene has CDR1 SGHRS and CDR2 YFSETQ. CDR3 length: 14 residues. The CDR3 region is CASSPKYGSEKLFF. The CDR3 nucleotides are TGCGCCAGCAGCCCTAAATACGGTTCCGAAAAACTGTTTTTT.

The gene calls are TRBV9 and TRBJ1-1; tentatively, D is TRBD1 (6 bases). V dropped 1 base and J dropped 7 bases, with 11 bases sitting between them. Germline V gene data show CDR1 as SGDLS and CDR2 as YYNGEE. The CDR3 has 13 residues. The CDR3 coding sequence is TGTGCCAGCAGCGTATTACAGGGTGGTGAAGCTTTCTTT. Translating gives CASSVLQGGEAFF.

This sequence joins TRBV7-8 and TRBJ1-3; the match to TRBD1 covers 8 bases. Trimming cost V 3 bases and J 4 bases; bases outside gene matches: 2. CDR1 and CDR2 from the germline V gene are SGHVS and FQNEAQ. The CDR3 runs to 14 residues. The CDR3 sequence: CASSLGTGGNTIYF. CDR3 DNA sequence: TGTGCCAGCAGCTTGGGGACAGGCGGAAACACCATATATTTT.

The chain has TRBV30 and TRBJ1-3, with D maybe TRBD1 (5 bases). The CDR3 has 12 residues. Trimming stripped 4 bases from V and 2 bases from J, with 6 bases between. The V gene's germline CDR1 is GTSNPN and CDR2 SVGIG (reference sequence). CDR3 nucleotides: TGTGCCTGGACAGGGACTGGAAACACCATATATTTT. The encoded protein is CAWTGTGNTIYF.

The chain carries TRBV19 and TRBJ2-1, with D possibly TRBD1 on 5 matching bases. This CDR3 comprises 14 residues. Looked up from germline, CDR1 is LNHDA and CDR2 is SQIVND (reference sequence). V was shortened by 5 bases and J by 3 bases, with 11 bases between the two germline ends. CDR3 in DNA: TGTGCCAGTAGTCCCCGGACATTCTACAATGAGCAGTTCTTC. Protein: CASSPRTFYNEQFF.

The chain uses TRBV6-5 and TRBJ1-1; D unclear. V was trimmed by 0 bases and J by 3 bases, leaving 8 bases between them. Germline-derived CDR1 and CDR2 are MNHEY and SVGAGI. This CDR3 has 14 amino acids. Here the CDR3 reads CASSYSWPDTEAFF. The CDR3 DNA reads TGTGCCAGCAGTTACTCGTGGCCTGACACTGAAGCTTTCTTT.

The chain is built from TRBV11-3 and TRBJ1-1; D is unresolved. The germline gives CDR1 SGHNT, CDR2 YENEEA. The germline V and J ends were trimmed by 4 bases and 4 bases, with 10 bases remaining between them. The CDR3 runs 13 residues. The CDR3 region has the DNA TGTGCCAGCAGCTCGAAAGGGAGCACTGAAGCTTTCTTT. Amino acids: CASSSKGSTEAFF.